This T cell receptor beta chain was retrieved from a study of OX40 agonist ivuxolimab in advanced cancers. The study's findings and limits: The study did not work out the antigen specificity of the expanded peripheral T cells.

Comment on this clone: Its antigen remains unknown.

V was clipped by 0 bases and J by 6 bases, with 14 bases between them. The CDR3 has 15 residues. CDR1 and CDR2 from the germline V gene are KGHSH and LQKENI. Clones were read by immunoSEQ multiplex PCR, and TCRdb kept only the in-frame ones, dropping some. The profile shows just over 60,000 clones, approximately 92% of them singletons. The source material was CD4+ or CD8+ T cells sorted from blood, sampled in a trial of the OX40 agonist ivuxolimab. The TCR sequence derives from an adult with an advanced solid tumor such as melanoma, head and neck, liver or kidney cancer. The rearrangement links TRBV18 to TRBJ1-1; D possibly corresponds to TRBD1 (6 bases). CDR3 nucleotides: TGTGCCAGCTCACCACCGTCAGGGGTGTCGGCTGAAGCTTTCTTT. Translation gives CASSPPSGVSAEAFF.